These T cell receptor beta chains were read from a single sample in a study of shared clonotypes between healthy human individuals. The repertoire was sequenced with immunoSEQ multiplex PCR; TCRdb's copy has only in-frame clones and lacks some. The table has over 700,000 clones, roughly two thirds seen once; the top ten hold more than 1.5%. Input material: memory CD4+ T cells sorted from blood. These TCRs come from a woman in her twenties or thirties in good health. Both conserved end residues are part of each CDR3. A D gene is named only where the DNA matches it firmly. Clone size, where shown, is once, few, many, or a class for clones that have expanded.

j_gene: TRBJ2-1; abundance: once; v_gene: TRBV27; d_gene: .; CDR3aa: CASSLYGANEQFF; CDR3nt: TGTGCCAGCAGTTTATACGGGGCCAATGAGCAGTTCTTC
j_gene: TRBJ1-4; abundance: .; v_gene: TRBV20-1; d_gene: .; CDR3aa: CSARENEKLFF; CDR3nt: TGCAGTGCTAGGGAAAATGAAAAACTGTTTTTT
j_gene: TRBJ2-1; abundance: few; v_gene: TRBV7-2; d_gene: .; CDR3aa: CASSSGPGEGYEQFF; CDR3nt: TGTGCCAGCAGCTCCGGCCCGGGAGAGGGTTATGAGCAGTTCTTC
j_gene: TRBJ2-7; abundance: once; v_gene: TRBV25-1; d_gene: TRBD2; CDR3aa: CASRPGGVYYEQYF; CDR3nt: TGTGCCAGCAGACCTGGGGGGGTGTACTACGAGCAGTACTTC
j_gene: TRBJ1-1; abundance: .; v_gene: TRBV6-1; d_gene: .; CDR3aa: CASNRGRNTEAFF; CDR3nt: TGTGCCAGCAATAGGGGGAGGAACACTGAAGCTTTCTTT
j_gene: TRBJ2-5; abundance: .; v_gene: TRBV18; d_gene: .; CDR3aa: CASSPPGEETQYF; CDR3nt: TGTGCCAGCTCACCACCTGGTGAAGAGACCCAGTACTTC
j_gene: TRBJ2-3; abundance: .; v_gene: TRBV6-4; d_gene: TRBD2; CDR3aa: CASRPRWELAGLTDTQYF; CDR3nt: TGTGCCAGCAGACCCCGGTGGGAGCTAGCGGGGCTAACAGATACGCAGTATTTT
j_gene: TRBJ2-1; abundance: .; v_gene: TRBV9; d_gene: TRBD2; CDR3aa: CASSVGTSGRNEQFF; CDR3nt: TGTGCCAGCAGCGTAGGGACTAGCGGGAGAAATGAGCAGTTCTTC
j_gene: TRBJ1-2; abundance: few; v_gene: TRBV6-4; d_gene: TRBD1; CDR3aa: CASSPLPGQRYGYTF; CDR3nt: TGTGCCAGCAGTCCATTGCCGGGACAGCGCTATGGCTACACCTTC
j_gene: TRBJ1-1; abundance: .; v_gene: TRBV5-1; d_gene: .; CDR3aa: CASSGQSASTEAFF; CDR3nt: TGCGCCAGCAGCGGACAGTCAGCGAGCACTGAAGCTTTCTTT
j_gene: TRBJ2-5; abundance: many; v_gene: TRBV4-1; d_gene: TRBD2; CDR3aa: CASSQGTTEETQYF; CDR3nt: TGCGCCAGCAGCCAGGGGACTACGGAAGAGACCCAGTACTTC
j_gene: TRBJ2-5; abundance: few; v_gene: TRBV19; d_gene: TRBD1; CDR3aa: CASSTGQGGETQYF; CDR3nt: TGTGCCAGTAGTACCGGACAGGGGGGGGAGACCCAGTACTTC
j_gene: TRBJ2-1; abundance: .; v_gene: TRBV2; d_gene: TRBD1; CDR3aa: CASNGQGSYNEQFF; CDR3nt: TGTGCCAGCAACGGACAGGGCTCCTACAATGAGCAGTTCTTC
j_gene: TRBJ2-2; abundance: .; v_gene: TRBV13; d_gene: .; CDR3aa: CASSSWNTGELFF; CDR3nt: TGTGCCAGCAGCTCTTGGAACACCGGGGAGCTGTTTTTT
j_gene: TRBJ1-5; abundance: .; v_gene: TRBV5-8; d_gene: .; CDR3aa: CASSSINRVGPQHF; CDR3nt: TGTGCCAGCAGCTCAATTAACAGGGTCGGGCCCCAGCATTTT
j_gene: TRBJ2-3; abundance: .; v_gene: TRBV11-1; d_gene: TRBD2; CDR3aa: CASSLGRLAASTDTQYF; CDR3nt: TGTGCCAGCAGCTTAGGTCGGCTAGCGGCTAGCACAGATACGCAGTATTTT
j_gene: TRBJ2-5; abundance: once; v_gene: TRBV4-2; d_gene: TRBD2; CDR3aa: CASSQDGRAETQYF; CDR3nt: TGTGCCAGCAGCCAAGACGGGAGGGCTGAGACCCAGTACTTC
j_gene: TRBJ2-2; abundance: .; v_gene: TRBV9; d_gene: .; CDR3aa: CASSVVAGHTGELFF; CDR3nt: TGTGCCAGCAGCGTAGTGGCAGGGCACACCGGGGAGCTGTTTTTT
j_gene: TRBJ2-2; abundance: .; v_gene: TRBV19; d_gene: TRBD2; CDR3aa: CASSISWTSGRRTGELFF; CDR3nt: TGTGCCAGTAGTATAAGTTGGACTAGCGGGAGGAGGACCGGGGAGCTGTTTTTT
j_gene: TRBJ2-2; abundance: .; v_gene: TRBV5-8; d_gene: .; CDR3aa: CASSIGIRVNTGELFF; CDR3nt: TGTGCCAGCAGCATTGGGATCAGGGTGAACACCGGGGAGCTGTTTTTT
j_gene: TRBJ1-2; abundance: .; v_gene: TRBV7-2; d_gene: TRBD1; CDR3aa: CASSNYGTGSYGYTF; CDR3nt: TGTGCCAGCAGCAACTACGGGACAGGTAGCTATGGCTACACCTTC
j_gene: TRBJ1-6; abundance: once; v_gene: TRBV5-4; d_gene: .; CDR3aa: CASSLSQGSYNSPLHF; CDR3nt: TGTGCCAGCAGCTTGTCCCAGGGCTCCTATAATTCACCCCTCCACTTT
j_gene: TRBJ2-3; abundance: .; v_gene: TRBV6-5; d_gene: .; CDR3aa: CASRREDTQYF; CDR3nt: TGTGCCAGCAGGAGGGAAGATACGCAGTATTTT
j_gene: TRBJ2-1; abundance: once; v_gene: TRBV27; d_gene: .; CDR3aa: CASIPPWGGEQFF; CDR3nt: TGTGCCAGCATCCCCCCCTGGGGCGGTGAGCAGTTCTTC
j_gene: TRBJ2-1; abundance: .; v_gene: TRBV7-8; d_gene: .; CDR3aa: CASSLSGLNEQFF; CDR3nt: TGTGCCAGCAGCTTATCAGGACTGAATGAGCAGTTCTTC
j_gene: TRBJ2-7; abundance: .; v_gene: TRBV27; d_gene: .; CDR3aa: CASSFTDRPYEQYF; CDR3nt: TGTGCCAGCAGTTTTACGGATCGGCCCTACGAGCAGTACTTC
j_gene: TRBJ2-3; abundance: .; v_gene: TRBV25-1; d_gene: TRBD1; CDR3aa: CASGDRGTDTQYF; CDR3nt: TGTGCCAGCGGAGACAGGGGAACAGATACGCAGTATTTT
j_gene: TRBJ1-1; abundance: .; v_gene: TRBV30; d_gene: .; CDR3aa: CAWNSQGEAFF; CDR3nt: TGTGCCTGGAACTCACAGGGTGAAGCTTTCTTT
j_gene: TRBJ2-7; abundance: .; v_gene: TRBV7-3; d_gene: .; CDR3aa: CASSLMAGAAYEQYF; CDR3nt: TGTGCCAGCAGCTTAATGGCCGGGGCGGCCTACGAGCAGTACTTC
j_gene: TRBJ2-7; abundance: .; v_gene: TRBV10-3; d_gene: .; CDR3aa: CAISEGQGFGEQYF; CDR3nt: TGTGCCATCAGTGAGGGGCAGGGCTTTGGTGAGCAGTACTTC
j_gene: TRBJ2-7; abundance: .; v_gene: TRBV5-1; d_gene: .; CDR3aa: CASSLGLGEQYF; CDR3nt: TGCGCCAGCAGCTTGGGGTTGGGCGAGCAGTACTTC
j_gene: TRBJ2-3; abundance: .; v_gene: TRBV27; d_gene: .; CDR3aa: CASSNPTDNRRTSTDTQYF; CDR3nt: TGTGCCAGCAGCAACCCAACGGACAATCGACGAACTAGCACAGATACGCAGTATTTT
j_gene: TRBJ2-1; abundance: .; v_gene: TRBV11-2; d_gene: TRBD1; CDR3aa: CASSEDRGLNEQFF; CDR3nt: TGTGCCAGCTCCGAGGACAGGGGGCTCAATGAGCAGTTCTTC
j_gene: TRBJ1-1; abundance: few; v_gene: TRBV7-9; d_gene: .; CDR3aa: CASSLNGKTNTEAFF; CDR3nt: TGTGCCAGCAGCTTAAATGGCAAGACGAACACTGAAGCTTTCTTT
j_gene: TRBJ2-1; abundance: .; v_gene: TRBV11-3; d_gene: .; CDR3aa: CASSFASRNEQFF; CDR3nt: TGTGCCAGCAGCTTCGCTAGTCGGAATGAGCAGTTCTTC
j_gene: TRBJ2-1; abundance: few; v_gene: TRBV2; d_gene: TRBD2; CDR3aa: CANRVAGDEQFF; CDR3nt: TGTGCCAACAGAGTAGCGGGAGATGAGCAGTTCTTC
j_gene: TRBJ1-3; abundance: .; v_gene: TRBV18; d_gene: .; CDR3aa: CASSPVPRRAGGNTIYF; CDR3nt: TGTGCCAGCTCACCAGTACCACGGCGGGCGGGCGGAAACACCATATATTTT
j_gene: TRBJ2-7; abundance: few; v_gene: TRBV18; d_gene: TRBD1; CDR3aa: CASSPRQGTYEQYF; CDR3nt: TGTGCCAGCTCACCAAGACAGGGGACCTACGAGCAGTACTTC
j_gene: TRBJ1-2; abundance: .; v_gene: TRBV15; d_gene: TRBD1; CDR3aa: CATSRGAGQRAGYGYTF; CDR3nt: TGTGCCACCAGCAGAGGAGCGGGACAGCGGGCGGGCTATGGCTACACCTTC
j_gene: TRBJ2-1; abundance: .; v_gene: TRBV6-1; d_gene: .; CDR3aa: CASSEATAMDEQFF; CDR3nt: TGTGCCAGCAGTGAAGCGACGGCCATGGATGAGCAGTTCTTC
j_gene: TRBJ1-2; abundance: .; v_gene: TRBV5-1; d_gene: .; CDR3aa: CASSLDRTDGYTF; CDR3nt: TGCGCCAGCAGCTTGGACAGGACAGATGGCTACACCTTC
j_gene: TRBJ1-4; abundance: .; v_gene: TRBV5-1; d_gene: .; CDR3aa: CASSFGTLNEKLFF; CDR3nt: TGCGCCAGCAGCTTCGGGACACTGAATGAAAAACTGTTTTTT
j_gene: TRBJ2-7; abundance: .; v_gene: TRBV28; d_gene: TRBD2; CDR3aa: CATWPKLAGVNEQYF; CDR3nt: TGTGCCACCTGGCCGAAACTAGCGGGAGTAAACGAGCAGTACTTC
j_gene: TRBJ1-2; abundance: few; v_gene: TRBV6-5; d_gene: .; CDR3aa: CASSYKMDSYGYTF; CDR3nt: TGTGCCAGCAGTTATAAAATGGACAGCTATGGCTACACCTTC
j_gene: TRBJ2-1; abundance: few; v_gene: TRBV5-1; d_gene: TRBD1; CDR3aa: CASSIDRVSYNEQFF; CDR3nt: TGCGCCAGCAGCATTGACAGGGTCTCCTACAATGAGCAGTTCTTC
j_gene: TRBJ1-2; abundance: .; v_gene: TRBV21-1; d_gene: .; CDR3aa: CASRGQGGGYTF; CDR3nt: TGTGCCAGCAGGGGACAGGGCGGTGGCTACACCTTC
j_gene: TRBJ1-4; abundance: few; v_gene: TRBV6-9; d_gene: .; CDR3aa: CASRGQRGEKLFF; CDR3nt: TGTGCCAGCAGAGGGCAGCGGGGGGAAAAACTGTTTTTT
j_gene: TRBJ2-5; abundance: .; v_gene: TRBV19; d_gene: .; CDR3aa: CASSNRGQETQYF; CDR3nt: TGTGCCAGTTCTAATAGGGGTCAAGAGACCCAGTACTTC
j_gene: TRBJ1-4; abundance: .; v_gene: TRBV7-3; d_gene: TRBD1; CDR3aa: CASSIPTGINEKLFF; CDR3nt: TGTGCCAGCAGCATCCCGACAGGGATTAATGAAAAACTGTTTTTT
j_gene: TRBJ2-7; abundance: .; v_gene: TRBV7-9; d_gene: TRBD1; CDR3aa: CASSLYAPGQPKSYEQYF; CDR3nt: TGTGCCAGCAGCTTATATGCCCCGGGACAGCCAAAATCCTACGAGCAGTACTTC
j_gene: TRBJ2-7; abundance: .; v_gene: TRBV29-1; d_gene: .; CDR3aa: CSVGPGVRGEQYF; CDR3nt: TGCAGCGTTGGGCCCGGGGTTCGCGGCGAGCAGTACTTC
j_gene: TRBJ2-1; abundance: once; v_gene: TRBV29-1; d_gene: .; CDR3aa: CSSSFRGFNEQFF; CDR3nt: TGCAGCTCCTCTTTTAGGGGGTTCAATGAGCAGTTCTTC
j_gene: TRBJ2-5; abundance: .; v_gene: TRBV27; d_gene: .; CDR3aa: CASSRGTEEETQYF; CDR3nt: TGTGCCAGCAGTAGGGGGACGGAAGAAGAGACCCAGTACTTC
j_gene: TRBJ2-7; abundance: .; v_gene: TRBV28; d_gene: .; CDR3aa: CASSTSHPYYEQYF; CDR3nt: TGTGCCAGCAGTACTTCCCACCCCTACTACGAGCAGTACTTC